A selection of T cell receptor beta chains follows, all from one sample in a study of human T cells and chemical hapten exposure. TCRdb re-called the RACE reads through MiXCR, storing one row per CDR3 protein. The table has more than 250,000 distinct CDR3 sequences, more than 6.5% seen once. The specimen was whole blood, collected in connection with sensitization to the hapten diphenylcyclopropenone (DPC). The receptor source for this set is a woman aged 40 to 50 with alopecia areata. Some clones in this sample may be carry-over from other donors' samples. The conserved cysteine and the conserved F or W are not part of the CDR3 here.

v_gene,len,j_gene,CDR3aa
TRBV29-1,13,TRBJ1-2,SVVQGNPQNYGYT
TRBV28,14,TRBJ1-1,ASSLQGAPGGTEAF
TRBV12-3/TRBV12-4,14,TRBJ2-2,ASSPRDRGRGGELF
TRBV20-1,12,TRBJ1-5,SARDRQGFQPQH
TRBV20-1,10,TRBJ2-2,SARANTGELF
TRBV29-1,10,TRBJ1-3,SGEGPGNTIY
TRBV12-3/TRBV12-4,13,TRBJ2-5,ASSLRTGYTKTQY
TRBV6-6,16,TRBJ1-5,ASSYPQQSGAGNQPQH
TRBV5-1,14,TRBJ2-1,ASSFLAGGTHNEQF
TRBV7-2,12,TRBJ2-7,ASSYLAGGPEQY
TRBV29-1,10,TRBJ1-1,SVVTGYTEAF
TRBV11-2,11,TRBJ2-7,ASRRTASYEQY
TRBV28,14,TRBJ2-7,ASSLTSGTHLYEQY